Sequencing of this T cell receptor (beta chain) was carried out in a study of CD8 T cells in Susac syndrome. This CDR3 region has 14 residues. Germline CDR1 and CDR2: GTSNPN and SVGIG (reference sequence). V shed 2 bases and J shed 7 bases, with 15 bases lying between them. Random hexamers were used to reverse transcribe the RNA input (about 0.45 to 1 ug). Amplification of TCR beta CDR3 across 54 Vbeta and 13 Jbeta was performed with immunoSEQ multiplex PCR. TCRdb analysed the immunoSEQ multiplex PCR reads with MiXCR anew, one entry per CDR3 protein. Seen here are 150,000 to 200,000 distinct CDR3 sequences, 90% to 95% observed once, and the top ten hold roughly 0.15%.

This clonotype was obtained from a human donor in good health. J is TRBJ1-5 and V is TRBV30; tentative D call: TRBD1 (6 bases). Sequencing used CD4+ T cells from PBMCs. The CDR3 DNA reads TGTGCCTGGAGTATAAGGGCAGGGGCCCAGCCCCAGCATTTT. The encoded protein is CAWSIRAGAQPQHF.